These 3 T cell receptor beta chains came from one sample sequenced in a study of blood T cell repertoires in COVID-19. Repertoires were generated with immunoSEQ multiplex PCR, while TCRdb's copy carries only in-frame clones and drops some. The repertoire consists of approximately 190,000 clones, with roughly four fifths occurring once and the leading ten covering around 6.1%. Source material: peripheral blood. The receptors were gathered from a woman in her 40s with acute or convalescent COVID-19.

J is TRBJ1-1 and V is TRBV7-9; no clear D. V lost 0 bases and J lost 1, with 3 bases in between. The CDR3 totals 13 residues. Germline V CDR1 and CDR2: SEHNR, FQNEAQ (reference sequence). The CDR3 DNA is TGTGCCAGCAGCTTAGCCCAGAACACTGAAGCTTTCTTT. This codes for CASSLAQNTEAFF.

Remarks on this clone: Additional DNA sequences in this sample encode the identical CDR3. The chain couples TRBV7-9 to TRBJ1-3, with D unclear. The CDR3 extends over 13 amino acids. Germline-derived CDR1 and CDR2 are SEHNR and FQNEAQ (reference sequence). The V gene lost 5 bases and the J gene lost 1 base, with 6 bases spanning the gap. The CDR3 protein is CASSPGSGNTIYF. The CDR3 bases are TGTGCCAGCAGCCCAGGATCTGGAAACACCATATATTTT.

The V call is TRBV7-2, the J call TRBJ2-1; no definite D call. The CDR3 totals 13 residues. Germline V gives CDR1 SGHTA, CDR2 FQGNSA. The V end lost 1 base, the J end lost 10 bases, and 11 bases lay between the germline ends. Here the CDR3 reads CASSLDLVQEQFF. The CDR3 bases are TGTGCCAGCAGCTTAGATCTAGTGCAGGAGCAGTTCTTC.